The T cell receptor (beta chain) under discussion was sequenced for a study of vaccination effects on CD4 cells after COVID-19. Antigen-specific CD4+ T cells expanded by the ViraFEST assay with viral peptide pools were then sequenced. Cells that had been cultured for 10 days were the source of isolated CD4+ T cells. Vaccinated participants had no history of SARS-CoV-2 infection and tested negative for nucleocapsid antibodies. It was with about 10 IU/ml IL-2 and 9.5 to 10 ug/ml peptides that some 1.9 million PBMC per well were cultured. CDR3 length equals 19 residues. V lost 2 bases to trimming and J lost 0 bases; unmatched junction nucleotides: 11. Germline V gene lookup returns CDR1 SSHAT and CDR2 FNYEAQ (reference sequence). Details on this clone: Its antigen remains unknown.

Only in-frame clones appear in the TCRdb table, and some are missing; sequencing was by immunoSEQ multiplex PCR. The sample lists roughly 25,000 clones; about three quarters were seen once. Whole-study results and caveats: From healthy vaccinees, only 1 of 255 vaccine-induced clones also reacted to common cold coronaviruses.

The TCR sequence derives from a human donor who received a COVID-19 vaccine. V is TRBV7-7 and J is TRBJ2-5, with 11 bases lining up with TRBD2. The input for sequencing was CD4+ T cells from PBMCs cultured with SARS-CoV-2 spike peptides, taken before COVID-19 vaccination. In DNA, the CDR3 is TGTGCCAGCAGCTTATCTTTTACTAGCGGGGGATCGAACCAAGAGACCCAGTACTTC. It specifies CASSLSFTSGGSNQETQYF.